The source of this T cell receptor (beta chain) is a study of cytomegalovirus exposure and HLA in healthy donors. Study-wide results and limits: Further analysis was carried out later, and it showed several of the most significant clusters appearing linked to common viral pathogens.

When sampled, the donors appeared nominally healthy, though they likely had unrecorded immune exposures. Both 60 Vbeta primers and 13 Jbeta primers went into the PCR. The data were produced by immunoSEQ multiplex PCR, yet TCRdb's version contains in-frame clones alone and is incomplete. The table shows some 130,000 clones, with more than 65% occurring only once. This clone is a singleton in its sample. Antigen: not known. The receptor was derived from a male donor in good health and CMV-seropositive. Sequences were obtained from PBMCs.

The CDR3 DNA reads TGTGCCAGCACCTCGGACATCGGCAATCAGCCCCAGCATTTT. This encodes CASTSDIGNQPQHF. The chain joins TRBV28 to TRBJ1-5, with D perhaps matching TRBD1 (5 bases). V shed 7 bases and J shed 2 bases, with 12 bases lying between them. CDR1 and CDR2 (germline): MDHEN, SYDVKM. The CDR3 sequence is 14 residues long.